This entry is about one T cell receptor (beta chain). The CDR3 length is 15 residues. Germline-derived CDR1 and CDR2 are SEHNR and FQNEAQ (reference sequence). Deletions cut 0 bases from V and 5 bases from J, with 13 bases between. TCRdb's table, derived via immunoSEQ multiplex PCR, lists solely in-frame clones and lacks some. The sample lists approximately 190,000 clones; 84% were seen once. The sample originates from a study of blood T cell repertoires in COVID-19. Sequencing was done on a sample of PBMCs or T cells enriched from blood (not recorded which). The sequence derives from a woman aged 25-40 years who had been exposed to COVID-19. The chain uses TRBV7-9 and TRBJ2-5; no firm D call. DNA of the CDR3: TGTGCCAGCAGCTTAGCGGTTCACGGGTCGGAGACCCAGTACTTC. Encoded protein: CASSLAVHGSETQYF.